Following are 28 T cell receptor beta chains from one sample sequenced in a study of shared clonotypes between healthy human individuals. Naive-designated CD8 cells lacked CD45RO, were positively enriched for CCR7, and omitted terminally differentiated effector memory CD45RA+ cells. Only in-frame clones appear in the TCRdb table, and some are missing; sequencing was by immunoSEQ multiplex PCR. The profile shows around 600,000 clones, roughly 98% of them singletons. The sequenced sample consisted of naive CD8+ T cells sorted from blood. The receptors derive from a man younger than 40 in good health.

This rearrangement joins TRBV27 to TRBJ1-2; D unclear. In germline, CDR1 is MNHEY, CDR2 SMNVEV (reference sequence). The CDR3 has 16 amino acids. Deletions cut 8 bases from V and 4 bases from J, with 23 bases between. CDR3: CASGLGTLGNGYGYTF. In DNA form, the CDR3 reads TGTGCCAGCGGCTTGGGTACGTTGGGGAATGGCTATGGCTACACCTTC.

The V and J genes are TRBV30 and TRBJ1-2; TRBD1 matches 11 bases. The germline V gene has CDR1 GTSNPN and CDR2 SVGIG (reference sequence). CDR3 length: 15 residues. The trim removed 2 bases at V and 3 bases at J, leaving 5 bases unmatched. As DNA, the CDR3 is TGTGCCTGGAGTCCCGGACAGGGGGCCGACTATGGCTACACCTTC. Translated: CAWSPGQGADYGYTF. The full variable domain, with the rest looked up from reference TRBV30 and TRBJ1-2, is SQTIHQWPATLVQPVGSPLSLECTVEGTSNPNLYWYRQAAGRGLQLLFYSVGIGQISSEVPQNLSASRPQDRQFILSSKKLLLSDSGFYLCAWSPGQGADYGYTFGSGTRLTVV.

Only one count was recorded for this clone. Here the CDR3 reads CASSLGSYTEAFF. In DNA form, the CDR3 reads TGTGCCAGCAGCTTAGGTTCATACACTGAAGCTTTCTTT. The chain carries TRBV7-9 and TRBJ1-1; D is undetermined. Trimming shortened V by 1 base and J by 3 bases, and 6 bases separated the two germline ends. The CDR3 contains 13 residues. CDR1 is SEHNR and CDR2 is FQNEAQ in the germline V gene (reference sequence).

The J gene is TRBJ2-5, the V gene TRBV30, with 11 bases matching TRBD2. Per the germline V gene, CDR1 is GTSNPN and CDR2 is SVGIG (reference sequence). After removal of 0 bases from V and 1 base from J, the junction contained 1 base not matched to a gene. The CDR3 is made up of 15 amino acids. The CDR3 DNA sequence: TGTGCCTGGAGTGTACTAGCGGGAGCCCAAGAGACCCAGTACTTC. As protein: CAWSVLAGAQETQYF.

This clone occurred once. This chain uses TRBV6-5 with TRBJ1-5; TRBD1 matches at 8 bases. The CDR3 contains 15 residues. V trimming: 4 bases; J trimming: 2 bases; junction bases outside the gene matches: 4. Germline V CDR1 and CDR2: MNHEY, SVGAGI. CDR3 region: CASSSDRAGNQPQHF. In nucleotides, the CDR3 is TGTGCCAGCAGTTCGGACAGGGCTGGCAATCAGCCCCAGCATTTT.

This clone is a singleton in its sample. CDR3 nucleotides: TGCGCCAGCAGCCTGTCACTAGCGGAAGCCTACAATGAGCAGTTCTTC. This translates into CASSLSLAEAYNEQFF. The rearrangement uses TRBV4-3 and TRBJ2-1; 8 positions match TRBD2. The V gene's germline CDR1 is LGHNA and CDR2 YSLEER. The CDR3 consists of 16 residues. V shed 4 bases and J 2 bases; nucleotides not matched to a gene: 7.

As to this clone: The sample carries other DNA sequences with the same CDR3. The CDR3: CASSLAGSYNEQFF. The DNA for the CDR3 is TGTGCCAGCAGCTTAGCTGGCTCCTACAATGAGCAGTTCTTC. The chain links TRBV7-6 to TRBJ2-1, with no clear D. The CDR3 is 14 amino acids. Trimming removed 0 bases at V and 0 bases at J, with 3 bases between. Germline V lookup: CDR1 SGHVS, CDR2 FNYEAQ.

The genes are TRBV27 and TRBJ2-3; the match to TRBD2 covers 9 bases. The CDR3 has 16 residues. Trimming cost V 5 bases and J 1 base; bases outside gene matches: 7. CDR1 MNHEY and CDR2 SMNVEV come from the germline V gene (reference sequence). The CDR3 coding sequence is TGTGCCAGCAGTCTCTTAGCGGGAGACGGCACAGATACGCAGTATTTT. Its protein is CASSLLAGDGTDTQYF.

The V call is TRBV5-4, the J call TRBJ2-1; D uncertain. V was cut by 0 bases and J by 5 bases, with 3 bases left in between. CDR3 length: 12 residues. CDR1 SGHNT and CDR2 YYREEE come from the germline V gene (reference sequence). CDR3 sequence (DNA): TGTGCCAGCAGCTTGGTTCACAATGAGCAGTTCTTC. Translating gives CASSLVHNEQFF.

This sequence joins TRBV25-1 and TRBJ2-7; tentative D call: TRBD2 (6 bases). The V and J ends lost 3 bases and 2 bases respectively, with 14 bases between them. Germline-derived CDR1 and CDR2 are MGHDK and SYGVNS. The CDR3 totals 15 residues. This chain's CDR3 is CASSDSGGLPYEQYF. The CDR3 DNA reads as TGTGCCAGCAGTGATAGTGGAGGGCTACCCTACGAGCAGTACTTC.

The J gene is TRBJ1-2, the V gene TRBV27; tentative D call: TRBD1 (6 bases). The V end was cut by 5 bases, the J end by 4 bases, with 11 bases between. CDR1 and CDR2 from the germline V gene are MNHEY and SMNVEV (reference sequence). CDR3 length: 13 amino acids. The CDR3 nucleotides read TGTGCCAGCAGTCGGACAGCCACCTATGGCTACACCTTC. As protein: CASSRTATYGYTF.

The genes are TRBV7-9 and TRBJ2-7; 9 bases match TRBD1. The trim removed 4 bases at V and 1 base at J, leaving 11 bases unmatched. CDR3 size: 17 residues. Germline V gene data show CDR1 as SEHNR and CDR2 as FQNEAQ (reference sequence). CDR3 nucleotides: TGTGCCAGCAGCTCATCCGGGGGAGGACAGGGGTCCTACGAGCAGTACTTC. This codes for CASSSSGGGQGSYEQYF. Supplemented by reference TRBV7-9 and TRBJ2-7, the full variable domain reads DTGVSQNPRHKITKRGQNVTFRCDPISEHNRLYWYRQTLGQGPEFLTYFQNEAQLEKSRLLSDRFSAERPKGSFSTLEIQRTEQGDSAMYLCASSSSGGGQGSYEQYFGPGTRLTVT.

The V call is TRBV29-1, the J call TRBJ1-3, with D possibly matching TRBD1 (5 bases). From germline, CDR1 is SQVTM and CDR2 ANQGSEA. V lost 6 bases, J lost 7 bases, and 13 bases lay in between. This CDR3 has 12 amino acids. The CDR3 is CSVETWGNTIYF. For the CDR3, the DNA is TGCAGCGTAGAAACATGGGGGAACACCATATATTTT.

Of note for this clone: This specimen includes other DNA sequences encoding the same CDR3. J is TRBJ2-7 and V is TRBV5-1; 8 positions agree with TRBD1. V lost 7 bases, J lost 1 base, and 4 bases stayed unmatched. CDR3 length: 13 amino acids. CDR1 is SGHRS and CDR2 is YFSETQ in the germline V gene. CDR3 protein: CASRTGYSYEQYF. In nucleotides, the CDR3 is TGCGCCAGCCGGACAGGGTATTCCTACGAGCAGTACTTC.

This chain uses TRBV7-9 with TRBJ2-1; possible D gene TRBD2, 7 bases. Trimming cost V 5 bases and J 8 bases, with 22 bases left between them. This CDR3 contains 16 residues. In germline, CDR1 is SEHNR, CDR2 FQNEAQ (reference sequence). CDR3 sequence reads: CASSPRSASGGDEQFF. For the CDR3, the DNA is TGTGCCAGCAGCCCCCGGTCGGCCTCGGGGGGCGATGAGCAGTTCTTC.

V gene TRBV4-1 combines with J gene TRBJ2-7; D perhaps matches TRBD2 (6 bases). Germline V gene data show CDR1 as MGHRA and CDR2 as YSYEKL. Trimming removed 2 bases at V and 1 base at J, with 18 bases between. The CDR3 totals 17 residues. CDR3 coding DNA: TGCGCCAGCAGCCAACCCCCCGCGGGACCTTCATCCTACGAGCAGTACTTC. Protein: CASSQPPAGPSSYEQYF.

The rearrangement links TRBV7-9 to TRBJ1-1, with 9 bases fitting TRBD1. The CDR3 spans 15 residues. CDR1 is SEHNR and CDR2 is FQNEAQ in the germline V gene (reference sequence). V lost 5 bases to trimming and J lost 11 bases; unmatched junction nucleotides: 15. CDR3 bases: TGTGCCAGCAGCGACAAGGGACAGGGAATCGGTACTGCTTTCTTT. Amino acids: CASSDKGQGIGTAFF.

The CDR3: CSVEAGNSYEQYF. CDR3 sequence (DNA): TGCAGCGTTGAAGCGGGGAACTCCTACGAGCAGTACTTC. The chain carries TRBV29-1 and TRBJ2-7; possibly TRBD2 for D (5 bases). Per the germline V gene, CDR1 is SQVTM and CDR2 is ANQGSEA. V dropped 1 base and J dropped 0 bases, with 7 bases sitting between them. The CDR3 consists of 13 residues.

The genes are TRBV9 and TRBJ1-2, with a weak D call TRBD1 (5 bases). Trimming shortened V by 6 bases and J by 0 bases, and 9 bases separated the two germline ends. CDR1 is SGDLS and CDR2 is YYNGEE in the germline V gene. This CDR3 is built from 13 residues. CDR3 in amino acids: CASNTGPNYGYTF. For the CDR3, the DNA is TGTGCCAGCAACACAGGACCTAACTATGGCTACACCTTC.

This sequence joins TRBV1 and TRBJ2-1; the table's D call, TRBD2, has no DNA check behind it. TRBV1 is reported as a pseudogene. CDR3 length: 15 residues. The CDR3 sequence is CTSRSAGGSYNEQFF. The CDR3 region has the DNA TGCACCAGCAGATCAGCGGGAGGATCCTACAATGAGCAGTTCTTC.

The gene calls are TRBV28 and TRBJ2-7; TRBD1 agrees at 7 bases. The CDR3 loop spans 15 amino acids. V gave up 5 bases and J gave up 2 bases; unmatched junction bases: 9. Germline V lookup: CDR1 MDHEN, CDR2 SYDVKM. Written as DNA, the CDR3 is TGTGCCAGCAGTCCTACACAGGGGCTCCCCTACGAGCAGTACTTC. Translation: CASSPTQGLPYEQYF.

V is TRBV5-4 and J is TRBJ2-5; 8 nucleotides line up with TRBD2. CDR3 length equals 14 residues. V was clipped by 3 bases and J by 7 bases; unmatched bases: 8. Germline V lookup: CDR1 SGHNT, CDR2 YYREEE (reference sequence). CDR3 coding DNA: TGTGCCAGCAGCTGGACGGGGGGGACGGGGACCCAGTACTTC. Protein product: CASSWTGGTGTQYF.

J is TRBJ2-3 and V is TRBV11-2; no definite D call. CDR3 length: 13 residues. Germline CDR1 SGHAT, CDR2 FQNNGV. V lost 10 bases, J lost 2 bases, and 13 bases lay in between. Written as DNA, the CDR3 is TGTGCCAACTCAGGCCTTAACACAGATACGCAGTATTTT. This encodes CANSGLNTDTQYF.

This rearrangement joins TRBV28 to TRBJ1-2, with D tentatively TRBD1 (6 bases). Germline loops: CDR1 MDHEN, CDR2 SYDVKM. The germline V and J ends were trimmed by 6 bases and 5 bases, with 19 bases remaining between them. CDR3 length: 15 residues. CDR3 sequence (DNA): TGTGCCAGCAGCCGGAAACCACAGGGAAGGTATGGCTACACCTTC. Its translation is CASSRKPQGRYGYTF.

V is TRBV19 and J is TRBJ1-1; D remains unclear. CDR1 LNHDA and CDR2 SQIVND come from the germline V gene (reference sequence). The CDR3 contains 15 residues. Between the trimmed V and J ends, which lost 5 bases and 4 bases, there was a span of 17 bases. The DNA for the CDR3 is TGTGCCAGTAGTGTAACATTCAGCGAGAGCACTGAAGCTTTCTTT. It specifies CASSVTFSESTEAFF.

The CDR3 here is CASSLAQGPGTQYF. The CDR3 nucleotides read TGTGCCAGCAGCTTAGCCCAGGGGCCTGGGACCCAGTACTTC. The J gene is TRBJ2-5, the V gene TRBV7-8; possible D gene TRBD1, 6 bases. V shed 0 bases and J shed 7 bases, with 12 bases lying between them. The length of the CDR3 is 14 residues. Germline V gene sequence: CDR1 SGHVS, CDR2 FQNEAQ.

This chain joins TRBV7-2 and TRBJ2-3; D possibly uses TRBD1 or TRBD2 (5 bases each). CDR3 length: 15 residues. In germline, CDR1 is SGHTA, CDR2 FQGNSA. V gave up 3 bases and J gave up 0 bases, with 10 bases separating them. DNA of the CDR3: TGTGCCAGCAGCTTTGGGACCATAAGCACAGATACGCAGTATTTT. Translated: CASSFGTISTDTQYF.

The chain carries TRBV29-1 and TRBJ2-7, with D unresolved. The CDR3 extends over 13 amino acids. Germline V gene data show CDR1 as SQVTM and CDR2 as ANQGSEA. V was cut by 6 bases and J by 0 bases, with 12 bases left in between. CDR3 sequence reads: CSVRLPSSYEQYF. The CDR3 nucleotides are TGCAGCGTCAGACTGCCGAGCTCCTACGAGCAGTACTTC.